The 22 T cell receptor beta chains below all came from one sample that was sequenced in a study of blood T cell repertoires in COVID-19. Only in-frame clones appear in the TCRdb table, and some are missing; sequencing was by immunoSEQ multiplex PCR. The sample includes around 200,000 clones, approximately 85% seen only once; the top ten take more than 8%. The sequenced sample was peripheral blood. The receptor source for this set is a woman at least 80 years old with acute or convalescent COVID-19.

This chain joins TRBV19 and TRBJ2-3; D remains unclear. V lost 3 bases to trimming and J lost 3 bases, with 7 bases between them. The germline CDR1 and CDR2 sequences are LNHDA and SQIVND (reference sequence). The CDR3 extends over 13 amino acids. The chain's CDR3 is CASSMRRTDTQYF. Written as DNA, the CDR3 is TGTGCCAGTAGTATGCGGAGAACAGATACGCAGTATTTT.

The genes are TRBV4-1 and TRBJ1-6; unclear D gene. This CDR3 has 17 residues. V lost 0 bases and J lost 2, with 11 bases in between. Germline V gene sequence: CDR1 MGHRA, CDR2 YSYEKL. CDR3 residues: CASSQDQIPTYNSPLHF. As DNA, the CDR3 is TGCGCCAGCAGCCAAGATCAGATTCCCACCTATAATTCACCCCTCCACTTT.

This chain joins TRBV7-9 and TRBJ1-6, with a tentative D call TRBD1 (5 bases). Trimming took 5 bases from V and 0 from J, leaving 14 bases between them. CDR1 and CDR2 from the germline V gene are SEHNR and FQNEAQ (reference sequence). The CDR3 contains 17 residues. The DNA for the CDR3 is TGTGCCAGCAGCCAGCCCGGGGGGAGCTCCTATAATTCACCCCTCCACTTT. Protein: CASSQPGGSSYNSPLHF.

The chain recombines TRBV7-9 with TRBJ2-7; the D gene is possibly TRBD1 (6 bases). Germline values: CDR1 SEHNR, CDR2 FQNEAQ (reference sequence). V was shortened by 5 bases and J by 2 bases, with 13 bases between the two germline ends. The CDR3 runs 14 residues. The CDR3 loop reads CASSPLGGPYEQYF. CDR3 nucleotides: TGTGCCAGCAGCCCCCTAGGGGGACCCTACGAGCAGTACTTC. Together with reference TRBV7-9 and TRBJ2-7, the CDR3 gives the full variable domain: DTGVSQNPRHKITKRGQNVTFRCDPISEHNRLYWYRQTLGQGPEFLTYFQNEAQLEKSRLLSDRFSAERPKGSFSTLEIQRTEQGDSAMYLCASSPLGGPYEQYFGPGTRLTVT.

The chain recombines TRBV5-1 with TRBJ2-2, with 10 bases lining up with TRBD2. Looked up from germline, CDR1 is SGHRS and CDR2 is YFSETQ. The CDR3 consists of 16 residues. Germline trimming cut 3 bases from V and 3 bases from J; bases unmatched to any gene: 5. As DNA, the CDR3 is TGCGCCAGCAGCTCCAGCGGGAGGGTCTACACCGGGGAGCTGTTTTTT. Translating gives CASSSSGRVYTGELFF.

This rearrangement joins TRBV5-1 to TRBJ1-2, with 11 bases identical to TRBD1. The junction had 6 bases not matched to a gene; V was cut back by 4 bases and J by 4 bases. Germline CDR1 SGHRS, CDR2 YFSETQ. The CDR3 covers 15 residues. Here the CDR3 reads CASSTGQGARYGYTF. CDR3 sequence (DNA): TGCGCCAGCAGCACAGGACAGGGGGCCCGCTATGGCTACACCTTC.

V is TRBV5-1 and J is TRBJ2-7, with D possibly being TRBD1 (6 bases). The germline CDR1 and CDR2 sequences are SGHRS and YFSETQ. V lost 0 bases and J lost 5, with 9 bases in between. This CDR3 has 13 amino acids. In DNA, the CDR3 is TGCGCCAGCAGCTTGGGACAGGCCAACGAGCAGTACTTC. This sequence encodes CASSLGQANEQYF.

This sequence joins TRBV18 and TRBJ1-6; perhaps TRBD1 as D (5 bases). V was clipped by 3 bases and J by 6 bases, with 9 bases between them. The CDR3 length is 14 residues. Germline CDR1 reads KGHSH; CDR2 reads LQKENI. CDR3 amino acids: CASSPGLINSPLHF. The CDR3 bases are TGTGCCAGCTCACCGGGACTGATTAATTCACCCCTCCACTTT. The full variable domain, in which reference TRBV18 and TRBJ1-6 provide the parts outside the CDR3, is NAGVMQNPRHLVRRRGQEARLRCSPMKGHSHVYWYRQLPEEGLKFMVYLQKENIIDESGMPKERFSAEFPKEGPSILRIQQVVRGDSAAYFCASSPGLINSPLHFGNGTRLTVT.

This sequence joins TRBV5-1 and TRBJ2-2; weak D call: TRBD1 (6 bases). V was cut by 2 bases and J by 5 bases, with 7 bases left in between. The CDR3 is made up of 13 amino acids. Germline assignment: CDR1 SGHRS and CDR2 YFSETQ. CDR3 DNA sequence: TGCGCCAGCAGCTTACAGGGTACCGGGGAGCTGTTTTTT. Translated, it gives CASSLQGTGELFF.

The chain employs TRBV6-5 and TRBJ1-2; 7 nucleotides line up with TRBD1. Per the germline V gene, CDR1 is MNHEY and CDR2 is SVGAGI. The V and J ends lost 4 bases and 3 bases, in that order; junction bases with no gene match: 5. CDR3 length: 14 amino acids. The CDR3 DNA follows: TGTGCCAGCAGTTCCCGGACAGGAGACTATGGCTACACCTTC. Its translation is CASSSRTGDYGYTF.

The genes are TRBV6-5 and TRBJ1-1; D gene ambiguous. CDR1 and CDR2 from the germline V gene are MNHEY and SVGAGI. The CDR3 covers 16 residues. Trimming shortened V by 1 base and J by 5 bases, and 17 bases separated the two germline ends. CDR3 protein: CASSYYGSTRATEAFF. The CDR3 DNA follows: TGTGCCAGCAGTTACTACGGGTCCACTAGAGCAACTGAAGCTTTCTTT.

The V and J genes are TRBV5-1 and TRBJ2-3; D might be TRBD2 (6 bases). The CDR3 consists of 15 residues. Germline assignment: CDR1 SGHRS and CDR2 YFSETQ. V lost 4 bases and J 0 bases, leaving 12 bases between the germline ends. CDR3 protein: CASSPLGRSTDTQYF. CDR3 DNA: TGCGCCAGCAGCCCATTGGGGAGGAGCACAGATACGCAGTATTTT.

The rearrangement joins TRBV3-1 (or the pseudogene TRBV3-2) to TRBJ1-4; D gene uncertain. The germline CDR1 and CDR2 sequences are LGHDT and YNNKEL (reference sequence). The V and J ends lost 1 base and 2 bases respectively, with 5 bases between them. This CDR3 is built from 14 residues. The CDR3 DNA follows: TGTGCCAGCAGCCAAGGCCGGACTAATGAAAAACTGTTTTTT. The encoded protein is CASSQGRTNEKLFF.

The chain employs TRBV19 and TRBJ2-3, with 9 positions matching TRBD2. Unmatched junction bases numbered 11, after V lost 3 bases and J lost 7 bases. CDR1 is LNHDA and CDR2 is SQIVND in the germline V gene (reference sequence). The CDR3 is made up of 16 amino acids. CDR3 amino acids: CASSMGTSTLGNTQYF. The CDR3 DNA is TGTGCCAGTAGTATGGGGACTAGCACACTGGGAAATACGCAGTATTTT.

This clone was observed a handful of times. CDR3 in amino acids: CASGQSSGNTIYF. For the CDR3, the DNA is TGTGCCAGTGGACAGAGCTCTGGAAACACCATATATTTT. The chain combines TRBV27 with TRBJ1-3; a weak D match, TRBD1 (6 bases). Trimming shortened V by 9 bases and J by 0 bases, and 9 bases separated the two germline ends. The V gene's germline CDR1 is MNHEY and CDR2 SMNVEV (reference sequence). CDR3 length: 13 amino acids.

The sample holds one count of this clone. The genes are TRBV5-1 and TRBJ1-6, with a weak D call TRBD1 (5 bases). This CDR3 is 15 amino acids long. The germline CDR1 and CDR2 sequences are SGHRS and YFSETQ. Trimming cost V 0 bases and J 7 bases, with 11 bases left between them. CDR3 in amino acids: CASSLAQGGNSPLHF. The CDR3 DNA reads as TGCGCCAGCAGCTTGGCGCAGGGAGGGAATTCACCCCTCCACTTT.

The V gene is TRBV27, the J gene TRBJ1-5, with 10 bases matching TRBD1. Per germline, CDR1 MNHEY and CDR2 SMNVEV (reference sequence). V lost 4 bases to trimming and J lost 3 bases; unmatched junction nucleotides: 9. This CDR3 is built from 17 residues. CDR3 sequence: CASSYSAGQGFNQPQHF. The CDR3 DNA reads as TGTGCCAGCAGTTATAGTGCGGGACAGGGGTTCAATCAGCCCCAGCATTTT.

The CDR3 here is CASSPWTGGLYGELFF. The DNA of the CDR3 is TGCGCCAGCAGCCCGTGGACAGGGGGGTTGTACGGGGAGCTGTTTTTT. The rearrangement uses TRBV5-1 and TRBJ2-2; TRBD1 aligns across 10 bases. The CDR3 spans 16 residues. Germline trimming cut 4 bases from V and 7 bases from J; bases unmatched to any gene: 10. The germline gives CDR1 SGHRS, CDR2 YFSETQ. Combining the CDR3 with reference TRBV5-1 and TRBJ2-2 gives the whole variable domain KAGVTQTPRYLIKTRGQQVTLSCSPISGHRSVSWYQQTPGQGLQFLFEYFSETQRNKGNFPGRFSGRQFSNSRSEMNVSTLELGDSALYLCASSPWTGGLYGELFFGEGSRLTVL.

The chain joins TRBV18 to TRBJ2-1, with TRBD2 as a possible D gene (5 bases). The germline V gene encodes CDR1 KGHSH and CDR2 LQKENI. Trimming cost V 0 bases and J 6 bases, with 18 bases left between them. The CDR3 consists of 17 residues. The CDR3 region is CASSPPPAERRTNEQFF. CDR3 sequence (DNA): TGTGCCAGCTCACCACCACCCGCCGAGCGGAGGACCAATGAGCAGTTCTTC.

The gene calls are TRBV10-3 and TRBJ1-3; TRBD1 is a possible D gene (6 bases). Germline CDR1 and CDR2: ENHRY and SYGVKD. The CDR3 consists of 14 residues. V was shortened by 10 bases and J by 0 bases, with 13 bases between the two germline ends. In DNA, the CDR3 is TGTGCCACCCGACAGGATAGCTCTGGAAACACCATATATTTT. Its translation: CATRQDSSGNTIYF.

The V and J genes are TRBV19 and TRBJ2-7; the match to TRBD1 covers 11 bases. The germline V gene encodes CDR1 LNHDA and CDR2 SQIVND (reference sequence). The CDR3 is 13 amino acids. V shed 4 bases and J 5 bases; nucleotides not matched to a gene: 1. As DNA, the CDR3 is TGTGCCAGTAGTACGGGACAGGGGGACGAGCAGTACTTC. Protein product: CASSTGQGDEQYF.

The CDR3 reads CASTPPQGATEAFF. The CDR3 region has the DNA TGTGCCAGCACCCCCCCGCAGGGGGCCACTGAAGCTTTCTTT. The chain is built from TRBV6-5 and TRBJ1-1, with 8 bases that match TRBD1. After removal of 7 bases from V and 4 bases from J, the junction contained 8 bases not matched to a gene. The CDR3 sequence is 14 residues long. The germline CDR1 and CDR2 sequences are MNHEY and SVGAGI.